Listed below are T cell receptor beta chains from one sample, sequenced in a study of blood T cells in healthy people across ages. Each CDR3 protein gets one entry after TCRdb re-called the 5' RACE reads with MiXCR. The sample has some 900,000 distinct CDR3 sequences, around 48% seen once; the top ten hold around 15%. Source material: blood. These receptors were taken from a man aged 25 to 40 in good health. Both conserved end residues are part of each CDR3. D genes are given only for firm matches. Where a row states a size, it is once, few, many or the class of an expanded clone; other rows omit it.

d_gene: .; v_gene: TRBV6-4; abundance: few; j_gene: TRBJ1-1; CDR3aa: CASSDSGGTEAFF; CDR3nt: TGTGCCAGCAGTGACTCGGGGGGCACTGAAGCTTTCTTT
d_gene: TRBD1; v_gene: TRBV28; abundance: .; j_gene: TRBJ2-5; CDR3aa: CASSLGQVETQYF; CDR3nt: TGTGCCAGCAGTCTGGGACAGGTAGAGACCCAGTACTTC
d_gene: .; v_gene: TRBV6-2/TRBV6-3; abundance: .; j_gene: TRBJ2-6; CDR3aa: CATRVRAGANVLTF; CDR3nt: TGTGCCACTCGGGTACGGGCTGGGGCCAACGTCCTGACTTTC
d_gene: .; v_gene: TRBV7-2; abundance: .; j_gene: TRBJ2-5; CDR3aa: CASSPHQRGWPQTQYF; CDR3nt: TGTGCCAGCAGCCCGCATCAACGGGGATGGCCCCAGACCCAGTACTTC
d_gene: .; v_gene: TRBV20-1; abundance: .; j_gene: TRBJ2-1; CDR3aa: CSARDGRSQETQFF; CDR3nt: TGCAGTGCTAGAGATGGGCGGTCCCAAGAGACCCAGTTCTTC
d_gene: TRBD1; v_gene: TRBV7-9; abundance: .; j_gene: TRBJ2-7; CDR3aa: CASSFSLRQGSYEQYF; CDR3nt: TGTGCCAGCAGCTTTTCCCTCCGACAGGGCTCCTACGAGCAGTACTTC
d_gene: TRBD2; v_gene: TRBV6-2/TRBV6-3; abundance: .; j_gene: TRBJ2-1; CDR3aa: CASRIGRGRNEQFF; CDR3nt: TGTGCCAGCAGGATCGGGCGGGGGAGGAATGAGCAGTTCTTC
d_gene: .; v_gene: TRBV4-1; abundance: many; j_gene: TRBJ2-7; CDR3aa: CASSQEGSVSYEQYF; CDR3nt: TGCGCCAGCAGCCAAGAAGGGTCAGTCTCCTACGAGCAGTACTTC
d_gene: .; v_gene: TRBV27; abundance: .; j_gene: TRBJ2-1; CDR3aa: CASSLCSGYNEQFF; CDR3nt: TGTGCCAGCAGTTTGTGCTCTGGCTACAATGAGCAGTTCTTC
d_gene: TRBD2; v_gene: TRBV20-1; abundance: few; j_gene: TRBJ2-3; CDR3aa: CSARDQAGGPHTQYF; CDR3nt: TGCAGTGCTAGAGATCAGGCGGGGGGGCCCCATACGCAGTATTTT
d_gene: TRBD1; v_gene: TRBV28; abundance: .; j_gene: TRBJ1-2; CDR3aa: CASNLPGQGDGYTF; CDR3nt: TGTGCCAGCAATCTCCCGGGACAGGGTGATGGCTACACCTTC
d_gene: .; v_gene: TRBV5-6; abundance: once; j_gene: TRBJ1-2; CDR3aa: CAGSTSGLQGYTF; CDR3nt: TGTGCCGGCAGCACGTCGGGGCTTCAAGGCTACACCTTC
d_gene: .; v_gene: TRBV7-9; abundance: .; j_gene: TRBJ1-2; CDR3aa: CASSGAAPTGYTF; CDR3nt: TGTGCCAGCTCCGGCGCGGCTCCCACCGGCTACACCTTC
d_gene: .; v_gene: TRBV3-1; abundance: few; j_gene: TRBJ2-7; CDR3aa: CASSQDRAAYGQYF; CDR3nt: TGTGCCAGCAGCCAAGATAGGGCAGCCTACGGACAGTACTTC
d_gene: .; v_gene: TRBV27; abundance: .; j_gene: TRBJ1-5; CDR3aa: CASSLILGDQPQHF; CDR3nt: TGTGCCAGCAGTTTAATCTTGGGGGATCAGCCCCAGCATTTT
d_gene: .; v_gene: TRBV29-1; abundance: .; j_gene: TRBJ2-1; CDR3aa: CSVESGAYYNEQFF; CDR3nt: TGCAGCGTTGAGTCGGGGGCCTATTACAATGAGCAGTTCTTC
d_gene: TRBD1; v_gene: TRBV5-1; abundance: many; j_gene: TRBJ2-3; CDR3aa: CASSVGQMGADTQYF; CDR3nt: TGCGCCAGCAGCGTGGGACAGATGGGGGCAGATACGCAGTATTTT
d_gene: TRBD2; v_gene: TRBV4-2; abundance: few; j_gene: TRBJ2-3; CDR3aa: CASSQDLSGGAKDTQYF; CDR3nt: TGTGCCAGCAGCCAAGATCTGAGCGGGGGGGCAAAAGATACGCAGTATTTT
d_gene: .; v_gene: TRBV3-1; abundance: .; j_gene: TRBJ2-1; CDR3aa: CASSLISMEVQFF; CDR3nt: TGTGCCAGCAGCCTGATTAGCATGGAGGTGCAGTTCTTC
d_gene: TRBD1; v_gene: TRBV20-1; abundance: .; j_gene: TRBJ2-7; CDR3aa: CSATNPRDSEGRSYEQYF; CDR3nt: TGCAGTGCTACGAACCCCCGGGACAGCGAAGGGCGATCCTACGAGCAGTACTTC
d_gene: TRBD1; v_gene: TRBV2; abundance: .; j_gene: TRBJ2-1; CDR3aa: CASEIPGGSYNEQFF; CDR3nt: TGTGCCAGCGAAATACCAGGGGGCTCATACAATGAGCAGTTCTTC
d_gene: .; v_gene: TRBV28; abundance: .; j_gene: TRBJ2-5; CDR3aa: CASSSSRGNRRETQYF; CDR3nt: TGTGCCAGCAGTTCCTCCCGGGGCAATCGTAGAGAGACCCAGTACTTC
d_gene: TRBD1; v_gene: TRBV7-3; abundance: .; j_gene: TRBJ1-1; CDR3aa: CASSLTRTGNTEAFF; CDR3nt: TGTGCCAGCAGCTTAACCAGGACAGGGAACACGGAAGCTTTCTTT
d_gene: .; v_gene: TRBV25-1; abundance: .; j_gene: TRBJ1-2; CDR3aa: CASSDREYFNYGYTF; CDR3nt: TGTGCCAGCAGTGACAGGGAGTACTTTAACTATGGCTACACCTTC
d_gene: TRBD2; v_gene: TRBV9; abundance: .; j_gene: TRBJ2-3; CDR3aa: CASSAGLAGGLTDTQYF; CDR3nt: TGTGCCAGCAGCGCGGGACTAGCGGGGGGGCTCACAGATACGCAGTATTTT
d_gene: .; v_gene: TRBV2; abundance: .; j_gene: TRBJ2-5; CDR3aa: CASSLSSSSFEQYF; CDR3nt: TGTGCCAGCAGCCTCTCGTCGTCGAGCTTTGAGCAGTACTTC